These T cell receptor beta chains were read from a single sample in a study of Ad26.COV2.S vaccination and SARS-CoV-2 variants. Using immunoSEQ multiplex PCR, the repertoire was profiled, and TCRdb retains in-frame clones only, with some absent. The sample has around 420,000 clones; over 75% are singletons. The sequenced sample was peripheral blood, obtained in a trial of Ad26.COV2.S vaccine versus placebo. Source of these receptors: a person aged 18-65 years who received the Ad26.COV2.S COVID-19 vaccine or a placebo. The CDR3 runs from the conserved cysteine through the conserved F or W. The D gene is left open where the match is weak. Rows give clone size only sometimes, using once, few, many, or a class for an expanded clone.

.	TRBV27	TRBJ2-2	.	CASSSLENTGELFF	TGTGCCAGCAGTTCACTAGAGAACACCGGGGAGCTGTTTTTT
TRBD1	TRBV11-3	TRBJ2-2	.	CASSWTGGGSGELFF	TGTGCCAGCAGCTGGACAGGGGGAGGTTCCGGGGAGCTGTTTTTT
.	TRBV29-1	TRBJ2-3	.	CSVEVVSGHRDTQYF	TGCAGCGTTGAAGTGGTTAGCGGCCATAGGGATACGCAGTATTTT
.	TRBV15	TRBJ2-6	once	CATSSLSGARGANVLTF	TGTGCCACCAGCAGTCTTTCGGGGGCGCGGGGGGCCAACGTCCTGACTTTC
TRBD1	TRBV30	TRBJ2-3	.	CAWAGGGTDTQYF	TGTGCCTGGGCAGGGGGCGGCACAGATACGCAGTATTTT
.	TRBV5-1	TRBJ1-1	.	CASSFGSLNTEAFF	TGCGCCAGCAGCTTTGGCAGCCTGAACACTGAAGCTTTCTTT
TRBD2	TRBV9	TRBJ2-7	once	CASSRDGGGIAYEQYF	TGTGCCAGCAGTCGGGACGGCGGGGGAATTGCCTACGAGCAGTACTTC
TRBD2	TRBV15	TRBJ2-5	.	CATSRDLLAGATATETQYF	TGTGCCACCAGCAGAGATCTCCTAGCGGGGGCCACAGCAACAGAGACCCAGTACTTC
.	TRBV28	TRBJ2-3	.	CASSSRRADTQYF	TGTGCCAGCAGTTCACGACGGGCAGATACGCAGTATTTT
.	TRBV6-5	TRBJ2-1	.	CASSYLRLGLNEQFF	TGTGCCAGCAGTTACCTTAGGTTGGGGTTAAATGAGCAGTTCTTC
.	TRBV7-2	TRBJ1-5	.	CASSGAPGGNQPQHF	TGTGCCAGCAGCGGCGCCCCGGGGGGCAATCAGCCCCAGCATTTT
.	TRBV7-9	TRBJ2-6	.	CASSLAGGANVLTF	TGTGCCAGCAGCTTAGCGGGAGGGGCCAACGTCCTGACTTTC
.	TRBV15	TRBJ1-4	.	CATSREGAQGEKLFF	TGTGCCACCAGCAGAGAGGGGGCTCAAGGTGAAAAACTGTTTTTT
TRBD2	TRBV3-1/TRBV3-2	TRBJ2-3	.	CASSQDPGWGLNSSTDTQYF	TGTGCCAGCAGCCAAGATCCTGGTTGGGGACTAAACTCTAGCACAGATACGCAGTATTTT
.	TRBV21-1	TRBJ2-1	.	CASSKGTSGGPSYNEQFF	TGTGCCAGCAGCAAAGGGACTAGCGGGGGCCCATCCTACAATGAGCAGTTCTTC
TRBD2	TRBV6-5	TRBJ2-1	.	CASRPSGGAREQFF	TGTGCCAGCAGACCTAGCGGGGGGGCCAGGGAGCAGTTCTTC
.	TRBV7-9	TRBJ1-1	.	CASSDDRANTEAFF	TGTGCCAGCAGCGATGACAGAGCGAACACTGAAGCTTTCTTT
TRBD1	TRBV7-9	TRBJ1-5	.	CASSTDRGVYSNQPQHF	TGTGCCAGCAGCACGGACAGGGGCGTTTATAGCAATCAGCCCCAGCATTTT
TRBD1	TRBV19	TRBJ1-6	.	CASSRTGVPNSPLHF	TGTGCCAGTAGTAGGACAGGGGTTCCTAATTCACCCCTCCACTTT
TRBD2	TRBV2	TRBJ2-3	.	CASRRLTSGGDTQYF	TGTGCCAGCAGAAGACTGACTAGCGGGGGAGATACGCAGTATTTT
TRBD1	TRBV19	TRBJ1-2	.	CASSILDRGRGYTF	TGTGCCAGTAGTATATTGGACAGGGGGCGCGGCTACACCTTC
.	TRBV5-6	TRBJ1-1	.	CASSLGNSGKGNTEAFF	TGTGCCAGCAGCTTGGGAAATTCTGGGAAGGGCAACACTGAAGCTTTCTTT
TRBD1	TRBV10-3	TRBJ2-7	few	CAISGQGFYEQYF	TGTGCCATCAGTGGACAGGGGTTCTACGAGCAGTACTTC
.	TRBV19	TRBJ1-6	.	CASILSSYNSPLHF	TGTGCCAGTATACTCAGCTCCTATAATTCACCCCTCCACTTT